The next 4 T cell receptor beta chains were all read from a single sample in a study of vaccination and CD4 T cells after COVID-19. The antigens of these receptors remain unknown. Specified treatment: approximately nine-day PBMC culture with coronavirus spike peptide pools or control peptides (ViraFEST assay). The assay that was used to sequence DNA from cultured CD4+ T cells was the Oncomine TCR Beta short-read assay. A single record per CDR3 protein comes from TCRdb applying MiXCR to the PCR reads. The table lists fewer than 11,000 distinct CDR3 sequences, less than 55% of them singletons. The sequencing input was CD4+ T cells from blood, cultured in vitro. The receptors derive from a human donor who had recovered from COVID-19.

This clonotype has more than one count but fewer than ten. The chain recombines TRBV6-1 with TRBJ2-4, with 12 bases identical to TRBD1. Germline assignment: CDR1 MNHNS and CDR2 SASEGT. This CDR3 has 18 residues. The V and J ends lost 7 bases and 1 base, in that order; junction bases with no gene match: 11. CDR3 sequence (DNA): TGTGCCAGCACGGGGGGACAGGGGGCACAATCTGCCAAAAACATTCAGTACTTC. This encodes CASTGGQGAQSAKNIQYF.

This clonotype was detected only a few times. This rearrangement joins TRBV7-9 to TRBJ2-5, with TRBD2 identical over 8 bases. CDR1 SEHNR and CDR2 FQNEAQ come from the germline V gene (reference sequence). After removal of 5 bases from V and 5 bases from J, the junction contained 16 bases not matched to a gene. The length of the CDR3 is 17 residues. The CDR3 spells CASSPLAETSTFETQYF. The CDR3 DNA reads TGTGCCAGCAGCCCACTAGCGGAGACCTCTACGTTCGAGACCCAGTACTTC.

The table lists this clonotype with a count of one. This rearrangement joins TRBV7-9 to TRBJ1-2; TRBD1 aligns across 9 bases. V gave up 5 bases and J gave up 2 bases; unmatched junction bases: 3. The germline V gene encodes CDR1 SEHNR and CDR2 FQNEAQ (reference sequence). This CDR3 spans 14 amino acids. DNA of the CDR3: TGTGCCAGCAGCCTCGGGACAGGGAACTATGGCTACACCTTC. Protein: CASSLGTGNYGYTF.

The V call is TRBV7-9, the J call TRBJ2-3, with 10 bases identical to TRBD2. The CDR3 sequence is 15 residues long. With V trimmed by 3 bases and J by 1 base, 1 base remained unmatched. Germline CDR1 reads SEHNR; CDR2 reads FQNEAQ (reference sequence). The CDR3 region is CASSFGTSGTDTQYF. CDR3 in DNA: TGTGCCAGCAGCTTCGGGACTAGCGGCACAGATACGCAGTATTTT.